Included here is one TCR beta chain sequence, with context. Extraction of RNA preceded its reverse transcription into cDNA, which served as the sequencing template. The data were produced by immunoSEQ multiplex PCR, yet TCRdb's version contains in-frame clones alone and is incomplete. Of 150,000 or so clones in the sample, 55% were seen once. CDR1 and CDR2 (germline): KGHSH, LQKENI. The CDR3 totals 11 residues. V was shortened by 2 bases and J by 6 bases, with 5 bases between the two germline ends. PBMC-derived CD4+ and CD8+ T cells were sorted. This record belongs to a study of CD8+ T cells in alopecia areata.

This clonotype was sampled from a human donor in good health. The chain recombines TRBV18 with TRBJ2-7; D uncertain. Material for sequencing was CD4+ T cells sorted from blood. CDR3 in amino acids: CASSPIGEQYF. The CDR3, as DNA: TGTGCCAGCTCACCAATCGGCGAGCAGTACTTC.